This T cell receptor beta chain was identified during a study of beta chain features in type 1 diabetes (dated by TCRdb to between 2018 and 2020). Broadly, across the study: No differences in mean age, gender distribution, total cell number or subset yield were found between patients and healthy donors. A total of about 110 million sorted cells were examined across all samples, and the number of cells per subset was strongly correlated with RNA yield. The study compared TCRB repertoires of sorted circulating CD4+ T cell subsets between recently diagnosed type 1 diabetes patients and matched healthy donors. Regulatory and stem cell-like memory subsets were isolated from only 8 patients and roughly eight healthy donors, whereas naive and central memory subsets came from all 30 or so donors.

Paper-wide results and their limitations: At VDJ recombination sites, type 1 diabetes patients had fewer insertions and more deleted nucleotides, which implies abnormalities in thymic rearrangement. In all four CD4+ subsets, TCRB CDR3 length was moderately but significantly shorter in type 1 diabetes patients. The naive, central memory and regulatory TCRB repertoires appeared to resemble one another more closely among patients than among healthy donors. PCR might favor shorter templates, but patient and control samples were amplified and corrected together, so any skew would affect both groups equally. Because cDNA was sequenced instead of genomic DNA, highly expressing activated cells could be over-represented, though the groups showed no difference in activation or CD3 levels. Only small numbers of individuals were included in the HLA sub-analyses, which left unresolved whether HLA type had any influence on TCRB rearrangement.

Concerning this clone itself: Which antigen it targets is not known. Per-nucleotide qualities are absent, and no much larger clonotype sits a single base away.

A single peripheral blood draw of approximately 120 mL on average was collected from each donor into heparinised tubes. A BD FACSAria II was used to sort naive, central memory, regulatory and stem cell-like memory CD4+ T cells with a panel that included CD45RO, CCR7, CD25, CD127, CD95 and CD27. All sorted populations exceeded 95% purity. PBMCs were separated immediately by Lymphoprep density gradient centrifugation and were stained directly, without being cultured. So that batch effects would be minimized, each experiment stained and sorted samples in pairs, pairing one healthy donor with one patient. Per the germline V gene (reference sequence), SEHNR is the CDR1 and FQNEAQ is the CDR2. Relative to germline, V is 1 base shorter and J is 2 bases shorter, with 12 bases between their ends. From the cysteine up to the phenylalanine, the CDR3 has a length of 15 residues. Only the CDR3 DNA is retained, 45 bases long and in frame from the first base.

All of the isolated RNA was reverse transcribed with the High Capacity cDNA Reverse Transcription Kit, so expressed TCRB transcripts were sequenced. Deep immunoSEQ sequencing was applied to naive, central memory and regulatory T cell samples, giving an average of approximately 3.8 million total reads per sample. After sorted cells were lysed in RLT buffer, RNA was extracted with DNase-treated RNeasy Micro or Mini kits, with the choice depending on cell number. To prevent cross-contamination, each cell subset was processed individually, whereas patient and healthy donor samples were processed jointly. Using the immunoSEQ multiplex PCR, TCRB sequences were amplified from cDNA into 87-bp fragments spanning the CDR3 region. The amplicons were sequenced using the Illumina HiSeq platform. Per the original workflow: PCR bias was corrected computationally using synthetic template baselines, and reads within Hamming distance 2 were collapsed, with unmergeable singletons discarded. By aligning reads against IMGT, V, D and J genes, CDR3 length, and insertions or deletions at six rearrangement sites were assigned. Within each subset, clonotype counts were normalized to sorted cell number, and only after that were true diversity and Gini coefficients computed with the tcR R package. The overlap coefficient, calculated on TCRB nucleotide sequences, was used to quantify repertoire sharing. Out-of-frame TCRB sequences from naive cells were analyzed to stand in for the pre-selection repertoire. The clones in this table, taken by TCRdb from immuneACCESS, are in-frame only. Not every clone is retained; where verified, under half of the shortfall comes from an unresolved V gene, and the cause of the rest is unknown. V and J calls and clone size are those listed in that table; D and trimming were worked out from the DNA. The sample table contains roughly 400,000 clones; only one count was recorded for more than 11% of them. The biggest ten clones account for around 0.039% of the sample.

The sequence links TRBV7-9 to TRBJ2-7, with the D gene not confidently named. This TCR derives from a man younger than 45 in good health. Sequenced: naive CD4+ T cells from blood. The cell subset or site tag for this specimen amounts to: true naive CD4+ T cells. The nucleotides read TGTGCCAGCAGCTTAGGGGCAGTGAATCCCTACGAGCAGTACTTC. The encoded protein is CASSLGAVNPYEQYF.